The present TCR beta chain was sequenced within a study of T-cell reconstitution after alpha-beta-depleted transplantation in children. Trimming took 1 base from V and 4 from J, leaving 5 bases between them. Germline assignment: CDR1 SGHDN and CDR2 FVKESK. The CDR3 contains 13 residues. Note on this clonotype: What it binds is not known.

General study points: The origin of high day-60 TCRbeta diversity in some patients lay in surviving recipient T cells and thymic progenitors. Several hundred graft clones that had expanded were reportedly the source of alpha-beta T cells about two months after transplant. T cells produced anew were the main source of T-cell counts and diversity one year after transplant.

Unique molecular identifiers were incorporated when the TCRbeta library was constructed. TCRdb re-called the PCR reads through MiXCR, storing one row per CDR3 protein. The sample shows about 610,000 distinct CDR3 sequences, approximately 30% of them seen only once. V and J are TRBV14 and TRBJ1-5; D uncertain. The source material was PBMCs, sampled before TCRalphabeta/CD19-depleted stem cell transplant. The TCR comes from a boy less than two years old with Wiskott-Aldrich syndrome, due to receive a stem cell transplant. CDR3 amino acids: CASSQAANQPQHF. DNA for the CDR3: TGTGCCAGCAGCCAAGCGGCTAATCAGCCCCAGCATTTT. The entire variable domain, with the rest obtained from reference TRBV14 and TRBJ1-5, is as follows: EAGVTQFPSHSVIEKGQTVTLRCDPISGHDNLYWYRRVMGKEIKFLLHFVKESKQDESGMPNNRFLAERTGGTYSTLKVQPAELEDSGVYFCASSQAANQPQHFGDGTRLSIL.